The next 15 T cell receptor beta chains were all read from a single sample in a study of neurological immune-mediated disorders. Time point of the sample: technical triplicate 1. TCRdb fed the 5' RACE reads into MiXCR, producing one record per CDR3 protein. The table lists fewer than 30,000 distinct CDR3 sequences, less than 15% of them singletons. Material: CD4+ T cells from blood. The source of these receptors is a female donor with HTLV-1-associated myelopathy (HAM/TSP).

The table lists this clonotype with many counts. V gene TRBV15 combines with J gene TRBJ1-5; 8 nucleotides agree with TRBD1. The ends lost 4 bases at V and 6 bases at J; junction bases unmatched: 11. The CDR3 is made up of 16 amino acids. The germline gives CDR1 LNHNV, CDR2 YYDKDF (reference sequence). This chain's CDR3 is CATSTLDRDEVQPQHF. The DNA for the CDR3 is TGTGCCACCAGCACTTTGGACAGGGATGAGGTTCAGCCCCAGCATTTT.

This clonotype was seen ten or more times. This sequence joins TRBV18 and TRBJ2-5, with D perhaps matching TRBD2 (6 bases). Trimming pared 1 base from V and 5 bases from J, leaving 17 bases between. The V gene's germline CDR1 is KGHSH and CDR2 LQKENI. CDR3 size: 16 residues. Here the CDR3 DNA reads TGTGCCAGCTCACCACGGGGGAGTGGGAGGATGGAGACCCAGTACTTC. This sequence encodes CASSPRGSGRMETQYF.

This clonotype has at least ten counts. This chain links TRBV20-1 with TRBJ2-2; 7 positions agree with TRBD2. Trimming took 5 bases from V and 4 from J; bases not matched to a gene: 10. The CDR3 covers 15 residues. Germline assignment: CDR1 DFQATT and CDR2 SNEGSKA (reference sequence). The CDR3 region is CSAELREGSTGELFF. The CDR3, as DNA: TGCAGTGCTGAGTTGAGGGAGGGATCCACCGGGGAGCTGTTTTTT.

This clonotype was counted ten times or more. The CDR3 spells CSARRYNYGYTF. The CDR3 DNA sequence: TGCAGTGCTAGGAGGTATAACTATGGCTACACCTTC. The genes are TRBV20-1 and TRBJ1-2, with unresolved D. Germline V gene lookup returns CDR1 DFQATT and CDR2 SNEGSKA (reference sequence). This CDR3 is built from 12 residues. Trimming took 3 bases from V and 1 from J, leaving 6 bases between them.

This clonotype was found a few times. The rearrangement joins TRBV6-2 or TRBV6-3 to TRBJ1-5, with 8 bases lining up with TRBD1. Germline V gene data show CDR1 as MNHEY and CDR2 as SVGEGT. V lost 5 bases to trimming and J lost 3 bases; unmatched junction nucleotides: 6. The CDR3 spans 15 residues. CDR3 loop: CASSPGTGPNQPQHF. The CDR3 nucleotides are TGTGCCAGCAGTCCCGGGACAGGACCCAATCAGCCCCAGCATTTT.

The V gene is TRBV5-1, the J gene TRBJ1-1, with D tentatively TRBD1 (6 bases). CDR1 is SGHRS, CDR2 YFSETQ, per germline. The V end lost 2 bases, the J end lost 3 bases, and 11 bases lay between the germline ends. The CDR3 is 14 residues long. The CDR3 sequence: CASSLQGGYTEAFF. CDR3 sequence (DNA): TGCGCCAGCAGCTTACAGGGCGGGTACACTGAAGCTTTCTTT. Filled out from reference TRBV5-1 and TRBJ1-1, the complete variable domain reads KAGVTQTPRYLIKTRGQQVTLSCSPISGHRSVSWYQQTPGQGLQFLFEYFSETQRNKGNFPGRFSGRQFSNSRSEMNVSTLELGDSALYLCASSLQGGYTEAFFGQGTRLTVV.

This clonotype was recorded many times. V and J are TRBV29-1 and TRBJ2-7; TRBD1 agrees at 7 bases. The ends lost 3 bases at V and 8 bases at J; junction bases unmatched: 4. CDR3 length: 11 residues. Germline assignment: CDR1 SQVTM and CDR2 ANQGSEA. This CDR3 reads CSVDPGGKQYF. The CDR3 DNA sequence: TGCAGCGTTGATCCAGGGGGTAAGCAGTACTTC.

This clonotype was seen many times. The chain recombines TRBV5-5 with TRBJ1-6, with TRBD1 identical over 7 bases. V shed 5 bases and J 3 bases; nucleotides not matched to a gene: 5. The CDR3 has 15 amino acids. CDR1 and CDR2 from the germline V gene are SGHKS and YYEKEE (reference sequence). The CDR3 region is CASSIQGDYNSPLHF. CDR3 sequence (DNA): TGTGCCAGCAGTATTCAGGGGGACTATAATTCACCCCTCCACTTT.

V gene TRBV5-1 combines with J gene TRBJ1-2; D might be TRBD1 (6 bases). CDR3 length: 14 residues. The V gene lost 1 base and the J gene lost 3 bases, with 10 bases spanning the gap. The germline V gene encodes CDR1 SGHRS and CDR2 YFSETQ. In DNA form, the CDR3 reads TGCGCCAGCAGCTTGCCTGGGGGCGACTATGGCTACACCTTC. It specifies CASSLPGGDYGYTF.

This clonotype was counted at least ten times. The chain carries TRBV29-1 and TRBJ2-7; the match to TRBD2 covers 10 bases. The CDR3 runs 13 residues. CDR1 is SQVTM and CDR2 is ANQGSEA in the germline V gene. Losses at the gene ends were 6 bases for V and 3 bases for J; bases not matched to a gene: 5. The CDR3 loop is CSVLRTSGYEQYF. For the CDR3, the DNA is TGCAGCGTACTCAGGACTAGCGGCTACGAGCAGTACTTC.

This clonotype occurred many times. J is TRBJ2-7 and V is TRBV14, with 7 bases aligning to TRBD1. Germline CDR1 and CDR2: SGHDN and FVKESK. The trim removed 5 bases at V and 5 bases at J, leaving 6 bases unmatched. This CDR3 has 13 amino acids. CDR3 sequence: CASSKITGDEQYF. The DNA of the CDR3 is TGTGCCAGCAGCAAAATTACAGGGGACGAGCAGTACTTC.

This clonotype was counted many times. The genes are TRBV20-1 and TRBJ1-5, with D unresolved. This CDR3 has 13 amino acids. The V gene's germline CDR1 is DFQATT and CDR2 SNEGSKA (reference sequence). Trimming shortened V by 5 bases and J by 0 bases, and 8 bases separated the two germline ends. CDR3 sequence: CSARAYSNQPQHF. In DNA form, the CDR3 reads TGCAGTGCTCGAGCTTATAGCAATCAGCCCCAGCATTTT.

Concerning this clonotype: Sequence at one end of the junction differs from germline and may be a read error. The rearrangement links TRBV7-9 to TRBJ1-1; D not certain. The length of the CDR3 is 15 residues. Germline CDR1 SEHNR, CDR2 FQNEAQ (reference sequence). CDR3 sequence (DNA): TGTGCCGGCAGCTTATCAGGTAGAATGAACACTGAAGCTTTCTTT. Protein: CAGSLSGRMNTEAFF.

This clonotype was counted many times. CDR3 DNA sequence: TGTGCCAGCAGTTTGGGGACAGATTATGGCTACACCTTC. It translates to CASSLGTDYGYTF. This chain connects TRBV12-3 or TRBV12-4 to TRBJ1-2, with TRBD1 matching 7 bases. This CDR3 is 13 amino acids long. V shed 3 bases, J shed 5 bases, and the junction held 3 bases outside the gene matches.

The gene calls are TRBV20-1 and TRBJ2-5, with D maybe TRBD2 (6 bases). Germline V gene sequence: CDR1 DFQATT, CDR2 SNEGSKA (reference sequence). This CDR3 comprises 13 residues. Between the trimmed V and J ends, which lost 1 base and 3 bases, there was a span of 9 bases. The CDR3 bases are TGCAGTGCTAGAGTGGGCGGGGAAGAGACCCAGTACTTC. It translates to CSARVGGEETQYF.